This T cell receptor (beta chain) stems from a study of CD8 T cells in ankylosing spondylitis. MiXCR was run by TCRdb on the 5' RACE reads, yielding one entry per CDR3 protein. The sample includes 200,000 to 250,000 distinct CDR3 sequences, roughly 32% of them seen just once. The CDR3 is made up of 14 amino acids. Between the trimmed V and J ends, which lost 5 bases and 4 bases, there was a span of 15 bases. Germline V CDR1 and CDR2: SQVTM, ANQGSEA. This clonotype originated in a male donor with ankylosing spondylitis or in good health (not recorded which). Sequencing used blood, either unsorted or a sorted T cell fraction (not recorded which). The chain employs TRBV29-1 and TRBJ1-3; TRBD1 is a possible D gene (6 bases). For the CDR3, the DNA is TGCAGCGTTAAACAGGGTCTCGGAGGAAACACCATATATTTT. Its protein is CSVKQGLGGNTIYF. Full variable domain (missing parts from reference TRBV29-1 and TRBJ1-3): SAVISQKPSRDICQRGTSLTIQCQVDSQVTMMFWYRQQPGQSLTLIATANQGSEATYESGFVIDKFPISRPNLTFSTLTVSNMSPEDSSIYLCSVKQGLGGNTIYFGEGSWLTVV.